The 15 T cell receptor beta chains listed next were all sequenced from one sample in a study of graft-versus-host responses after intestinal transplantation. Their recognized antigens are unknown. TCRdb's table, derived via immunoSEQ multiplex PCR, lists solely in-frame clones and lacks some. The repertoire includes about 120,000 clones, 85% to 95% of them detected once, and 3.3% sits in the top ten. The sample consisted of unstimulated CD8+ T cells sorted from spleen or lymph node cells, taken before intestinal transplant. The receptors come from a human donor who received an intestinal transplant.

The chain couples TRBV29-1 to TRBJ1-1; TRBD1 matches at 8 bases. This CDR3 region has 13 residues. Germline V CDR1 and CDR2: SQVTM, ANQGSEA. Losses at the gene ends were 3 bases for V and 10 bases for J; bases not matched to a gene: 10. The CDR3 loop reads CSVERQGAVVAFF. CDR3 coding DNA: TGCAGCGTTGAGAGGCAGGGGGCCGTTGTAGCTTTCTTT.

The genes are TRBV30 and TRBJ2-3; D call uncertain. Germline V gene lookup returns CDR1 GTSNPN and CDR2 SVGIG (reference sequence). The V end was cut by 4 bases, the J end by 4 bases, with 12 bases between. This CDR3 has 13 amino acids. CDR3 amino acids: CAWTSVGPDTQYF. CDR3 DNA: TGTGCCTGGACTAGTGTTGGGCCAGATACGCAGTATTTT.

The chain couples TRBV28 to TRBJ2-3; TRBD2 matches at 12 bases. Trimming took 6 bases from V and 4 from J; bases not matched to a gene: 11. Germline CDR1 is MDHEN and CDR2 is SYDVKM. The CDR3 has 17 amino acids. CDR3 sequence: CASSPRLAGDVPDTQYF. The CDR3 DNA is TGTGCCAGCAGCCCGCGACTAGCGGGAGACGTCCCAGATACGCAGTATTTT.

This sequence joins TRBV27 and TRBJ2-3; D remains ambiguous. The V gene lost 6 bases and the J gene lost 0 bases, with 4 bases spanning the gap. Germline assignment: CDR1 MNHEY and CDR2 SMNVEV (reference sequence). The CDR3 is 12 amino acids. The CDR3 DNA reads as TGTGCCAGCAGACAGAGCACAGATACGCAGTATTTT. Translation gives CASRQSTDTQYF.

Remarks on this clone: Sequence at one end of the junction differs from germline and may be a read error. V usage is TRBV4-1 and J usage is TRBJ2-7; D is undetermined. Germline-derived CDR1 and CDR2 are MGHRA and YSYEKL. The CDR3 runs 15 residues. The CDR3 sequence: CASSPVISSSHEQYF. CDR3 in DNA: TGCGCCAGCAGCCCCGTTATTAGTAGCTCCCACGAGCAGTACTTC.

The V and J genes are TRBV19 and TRBJ2-7, with 9 bases identical to TRBD2. CDR1 and CDR2 from the germline V gene are LNHDA and SQIVND (reference sequence). J lost 2 bases, V lost 6 bases, and 8 bases had no gene match. This CDR3 comprises 15 residues. CDR3 coding DNA: TGTGCCAGTAGGACTATAGCGGGGGCAACCTACGAGCAGTACTTC. This gives the protein CASRTIAGATYEQYF.

J is TRBJ1-5 and V is TRBV2; D might be TRBD1 (5 bases). The CDR3 has 16 residues. V shed 3 bases and J shed 4 bases, with 16 bases lying between them. Germline values: CDR1 SNHLY, CDR2 FYNNEI. CDR3 loop: CASSDPSGEVNQPQHF. CDR3 DNA: TGTGCCAGCAGTGACCCTTCGGGGGAGGTGAATCAGCCCCAGCATTTT.

The rearrangement joins TRBV2 to TRBJ2-1, with 9 nucleotides matching TRBD2. The CDR3 spans 16 residues. V dropped 0 bases and J dropped 7; count of bases not matched to a gene: 7. Germline values: CDR1 SNHLY, CDR2 FYNNEI. CDR3 DNA: TGTGCCAGCAGTGAAGCGCCTAGCGGGACAAGGAATGAGCAGTTCTTC. It yields the protein CASSEAPSGTRNEQFF.

The V gene is TRBV19, the J gene TRBJ2-1; TRBD2 aligns across 11 bases. V dropped 2 bases and J dropped 7; count of bases not matched to a gene: 4. Germline values: CDR1 LNHDA, CDR2 SQIVND (reference sequence). This CDR3 is built from 15 residues. The CDR3 DNA sequence: TGTGCCAGTAGTATACTAGCGGGAGGTAAAAATGAGCAGTTCTTC. This sequence encodes CASSILAGGKNEQFF. The variable domain in full, completed from reference TRBV19 and TRBJ2-1, reads DGGITQSPKYLFRKEGQNVTLSCEQNLNHDAMYWYRQDPGQGLRLIYYSQIVNDFQKGDIAEGYSVSREKKESFPLTVTSAQKNPTAFYLCASSILAGGKNEQFFGPGTRLTVL.

This chain joins TRBV5-6 and TRBJ1-1, with D hard to call. The CDR3 is 14 amino acids. Germline lookup yields CDR1 SGHDT and CDR2 YYEEEE. The V and J ends lost 0 bases and 10 bases respectively, with 16 bases between them. The CDR3 DNA reads as TGTGCCAGCAGCTTGGTTGAGGCTCCCCTAGGAGCTTTCTTT. Encoded protein: CASSLVEAPLGAFF.

The DNA of the CDR3 is TGTGCCATCGCCAGACAGGGAATGAACACTGAAGCTTTCTTT. It yields the protein CAIARQGMNTEAFF. The chain combines TRBV10-3 with TRBJ1-1, with 7 bases identical to TRBD1. V was clipped by 8 bases and J by 0 bases; unmatched bases: 6. The CDR3 is made up of 14 amino acids. The V gene's germline CDR1 is ENHRY and CDR2 SYGVKD.

This sequence joins TRBV4-3 and TRBJ2-7, with TRBD2 matching over 10 bases. Germline V lookup: CDR1 LGHNA, CDR2 YSLEER. J lost 2 bases, V lost 1 base, and 8 bases had no gene match. The CDR3 loop spans 17 amino acids. In nucleotides, the CDR3 is TGCGCCAGCAGCCAAGGCACCCGGACTAGCGGAACCTACGAGCAGTACTTC. This encodes CASSQGTRTSGTYEQYF.

This clone was counted once. The chain uses TRBV7-9 and TRBJ2-1; 8 positions match TRBD2. The CDR3 is 16 residues long. Germline assignment: CDR1 SEHNR and CDR2 FQNEAQ (reference sequence). J gave up 1 base and V 6 bases, and 8 bases lay outside the gene matches. The CDR3 DNA is TGTGCCAGCAGTCCCCCAGCGGGAGCGTCCTACAATGAGCAGTTCTTC. Protein sequence: CASSPPAGASYNEQFF.

J is TRBJ2-7 and V is TRBV28; D is unresolved. The V gene lost 5 bases and the J gene lost 3 bases, with 8 bases spanning the gap. The V gene's germline CDR1 is MDHEN and CDR2 SYDVKM. This CDR3 is 12 amino acids long. The CDR3 DNA follows: TGTGCCAGCAGTCCCCATAGCTACGAGCAGTACTTC. Protein sequence: CASSPHSYEQYF.

The V call is TRBV9, the J call TRBJ2-5, with D perhaps assigned TRBD1 or TRBD2 (6 bases each). The end of the DNA fits TRBJ2-7 better, so the J call may be wrong. CDR1 is SGDLS, CDR2 YYNGEE, per germline. The CDR3 covers 16 residues. CDR3 amino acids: CASSVDPGRGDYEQYF. CDR3 in DNA: TGTGCCAGCAGCGTAGACCCCGGTAGGGGGGACTACGAGCAGTACTTC.